This TCR beta chain emerged from a study of blood T cell repertoires in COVID-19. Across the whole study: COVID-19 samples, acute and convalescent, were from the United States, Italy and Spain. PBMCs, B-cell-depleted T cells, or T cells provided the cDNA or gDNA that made up the material.

The protocol was immunoSEQ multiplex PCR, while the TCRdb copy is restricted to in-frame clones and leaves out a portion. Of approximately 280,000 clones detected, over 75% appear once; the ten largest clones hold 9.5% to 11%. This receptor was obtained from a woman in her seventies with acute or convalescent COVID-19. Sample: peripheral blood.

As DNA, the CDR3 is TGTGCCAGCAGTTCAGTTGCAACTAATGAAAAACTGTTTTTT. This sequence encodes CASSSVATNEKLFF. The genes are TRBV27 and TRBJ1-4; D is ambiguous. Trimming left V 4 bases short and J 0 bases short, with 6 bases between. The CDR3 contains 14 residues. Per the germline V gene, CDR1 is MNHEY and CDR2 is SMNVEV (reference sequence). The complete variable domain, with remaining parts taken from reference TRBV27 and TRBJ1-4, reads EAQVTQNPRYLITVTGKKLTVTCSQNMNHEYMSWYRQDPGLGLRQIYYSMNVEVTDKGDVPEGYKVSRKEKRNFPLILESPSPNQTSLYFCASSSVATNEKLFFGSGTQLSVL.